This entry concerns a single TCR beta chain. The CDR3 is 15 residues long. V was clipped by 3 bases and J by 4 bases, with 14 bases between them. Per the germline V gene, CDR1 is LNHNV and CDR2 is YYDKDF (reference sequence). The record originates from a study of blood T cell repertoires in COVID-19. The table came from immunoSEQ multiplex PCR; TCRdb's copy has only in-frame clones and leaves some out. The top ten clones hold 44% of a sample with 30,000 to 40,000 clones, 85% of them seen once. The chain has TRBV15 and TRBJ2-3, with a weak D call TRBD1 (5 bases). The sequence was collected from a man in his 60s with active or convalescent COVID-19. The source material was peripheral blood. The CDR3 sequence: CATSSSRQGPDTQYF. The CDR3 DNA sequence: TGTGCCACCAGCAGTTCTCGGCAGGGCCCAGATACGCAGTATTTT.